Shown below are 8 T cell receptor beta chains from a single sample sequenced in a study of post-analysis software for immune sequencing data. Study-wide points: TRBV segments more frequent in patients than in controls numbered about 5 and included TRBV5-6, TRBV5-1 and TRBV20-1.

These TCRs' antigens remain unknown. TCR beta cDNA libraries included unique molecular identifiers. TCRdb processed the PCR reads anew with MiXCR; each CDR3 protein has one entry. There are 350,000 to 500,000 distinct CDR3 sequences in the sample; 30% to 45% occur only once, and 7.6% lies in the top ten. The sequencing input was blood. The receptor set was obtained from a girl aged 2-9 years with multiple sclerosis.

The CDR3: CASSSGQAPGYTF. CDR3 DNA: TGTGCCAGCAGCTCGGGACAGGCCCCCGGCTACACCTTC. This chain links TRBV9 with TRBJ1-2; 8 bases agree with TRBD1. The V gene's germline CDR1 is SGDLS and CDR2 YYNGEE. With 4 bases clipped from V and 8 bases from J, the junction kept 7 bases outside the gene matches. The CDR3 spans 13 residues.

Of note for this clonotype: One end of the junction is discordant with germline, which a read error may explain. The V call is TRBV4-3, the J call TRBJ2-7, with a possible D match to TRBD1 (5 bases). Germline V gene sequence: CDR1 LGHNA, CDR2 YSLEER. There are 15 residues in the CDR3. CDR3 residues: CAGSQDARETYEQYF. DNA of the CDR3: TGCGCCGGCAGCCAAGACGCCAGGGAAACCTACGAGCAGTACTTC.

The rearrangement uses TRBV4-3 and TRBJ1-1; D is perhaps TRBD1 (5 bases). The CDR3 consists of 16 residues. Germline V lookup: CDR1 LGHNA, CDR2 YSLEER. The V end lost 0 bases, the J end lost 4 bases, and 15 bases lay between the germline ends. In DNA form, the CDR3 reads TGCGCCAGCAGCCAAGATCTGTCGCGGGGACCCACTGAAGCTTTCTTT. Translating gives CASSQDLSRGPTEAFF.

V and J are TRBV7-2 and TRBJ2-5; 9 bases are shared with TRBD2. The J call may be in error: the DNA end matches TRBJ2-7 better. Germline CDR1 reads SGHTA; CDR2 reads FQGNSA. The CDR3 is 17 residues long. This CDR3 is CASSLAGFLAGNYEQYF. The DNA of the CDR3 is TGTGCCAGCAGCTTAGCCGGCTTTCTAGCGGGGAACTACGAGCAGTACTTC.

This clonotype appeared a few times. The chain has TRBV29-1 and TRBJ2-7, with 7 nucleotides matching TRBD1. Germline V gives CDR1 SQVTM, CDR2 ANQGSEA. V trimming: 5 bases; J trimming: 2 bases; junction bases outside the gene matches: 6. The length of the CDR3 is 13 residues. CDR3 loop: CSVLTGTAYEQYF. CDR3 DNA: TGCAGCGTTCTCACAGGGACAGCCTACGAGCAGTACTTC.

This chain connects TRBV5-1 to TRBJ1-2; D is uncertain. V dropped 0 bases and J dropped 4 bases, with 10 bases sitting between them. The CDR3 runs 14 residues. Germline loops: CDR1 SGHRS, CDR2 YFSETQ. Here the CDR3 DNA reads TGCGCCAGCAGCTTGGAAGACGGGTTCTATGGCTACACCTTC. Protein product: CASSLEDGFYGYTF.

V gene TRBV5-6 combines with J gene TRBJ2-5; D call uncertain. The J call may be in error: the DNA end matches TRBJ2-7 better. The CDR3 loop spans 14 amino acids. Germline V lookup: CDR1 SGHDT, CDR2 YYEEEE. This CDR3 is CASSFLDRVGEQYF. The CDR3 nucleotides read TGTGCCAGCAGCTTCCTGGATCGGGTTGGCGAGCAGTACTTC.

This clonotype was observed a few times. V is TRBV20-1 and J is TRBJ2-7, with D unclear. The assigned J gene may be wrong: the sequence end matches TRBJ2-5 better. CDR1 and CDR2 (germline): DFQATT, SNEGSKA (reference sequence). There are 13 residues in the CDR3. CDR3 protein: CSARDGPLETQYF. For the CDR3, the DNA is TGCAGTGCTAGAGATGGACCCCTCGAGACCCAGTACTTC.